Following are 15 T cell receptor beta chains from one sample sequenced in a study of beta chain features in type 1 diabetes. Expressed TCRB transcripts were sequenced because the isolated RNA had all been reverse transcribed beforehand. The method was immunoSEQ multiplex PCR; TCRdb's version includes in-frame clones alone and lacks a portion of them. The sample lists approximately 18,000 clones; approximately 50% were seen once. Source material: stem cell memory CD4+ T cells from blood. All receptors derive from a man aged 18 to 30 in good health.

The V and J genes are TRBV23-1 and TRBJ2-7, with 10 bases fitting TRBD1. Being an ORF, TRBV23-1 has a function that is uncertain. The trim removed 0 bases at V and 5 bases at J, leaving 4 bases unmatched. This CDR3 comprises 15 residues. The CDR3, as DNA: TGCGCCAGCAGTCAATCCGGGACAGGGGTCCACGAGCAGTACTTC. Amino acid sequence: CASSQSGTGVHEQYF.

This clone appeared a single time. This CDR3 is CASSLTAAGGGYEQYF. Written as DNA, the CDR3 is TGTGCCAGCAGCTTAACAGCGGCAGGGGGAGGTTACGAGCAGTACTTC. The gene calls are TRBV7-3 and TRBJ2-7, with D perhaps TRBD1 (7 bases). Trimming took off 0 bases at V and 4 bases at J, with 16 bases between the two ends. CDR1 is SGHTA, CDR2 FQGTGA, per germline. The CDR3 loop spans 16 amino acids.

The chain has TRBV4-2 and TRBJ1-5, with D perhaps TRBD1 (6 bases). This CDR3 has 15 amino acids. V gave up 0 bases and J gave up 7 bases, with 13 bases separating them. CDR1 is LGHNA and CDR2 is YNFKEQ in the germline V gene. The CDR3 region is CASSQEGQRLQPQHF. The CDR3 DNA is TGTGCCAGCAGCCAAGAAGGACAGAGACTACAGCCCCAGCATTTT.

V gene TRBV15 combines with J gene TRBJ2-1; 9 bases align to TRBD1. The germline V gene has CDR1 LNHNV and CDR2 YYDKDF (reference sequence). V gave up 9 bases and J gave up 6 bases; unmatched junction bases: 12. CDR3 length: 15 residues. CDR3 loop: CATMTGTGLSNEQFF. The CDR3 nucleotides read TGTGCCACGATGACCGGGACAGGGCTTTCCAATGAGCAGTTCTTC.

The gene calls are TRBV9 and TRBJ2-5; 7 nucleotides agree with TRBD2. This CDR3 comprises 16 residues. V shed 5 bases and J 0 bases; nucleotides not matched to a gene: 10. Per the germline V gene, CDR1 is SGDLS and CDR2 is YYNGEE. CDR3 DNA: TGTGCCAGCAGTCGAGGAGGTAGCGGGCACCAAGAGACCCAGTACTTC. It translates to CASSRGGSGHQETQYF.

Concerning this clone: An end of the junction differs from the germline gene, which may be a read error. The chain combines TRBV7-7 with TRBJ2-3; no clear D gene. This CDR3 is 14 amino acids long. CDR1 is SSHAT and CDR2 is FNYEAQ in the germline V gene (reference sequence). The CDR3 DNA reads as TGTGCTAGCAGCTTATCCCAGGCTCCAGATACGCAGTATTTT. Its translation is CASSLSQAPDTQYF.

Only one count was recorded for this clone. The V and J genes are TRBV29-1 and TRBJ2-3; 12 bases are shared with TRBD2. The CDR3 covers 18 residues. Germline values: CDR1 SQVTM, CDR2 ANQGSEA. V lost 2 bases to trimming and J lost 0 bases; unmatched junction nucleotides: 9. In nucleotides, the CDR3 is TGCAGCGTTGAAAAGGGTCTAGCGGGAGGGACTAGCACAGATACGCAGTATTTT. Translation gives CSVEKGLAGGTSTDTQYF.

This chain links TRBV7-2 with TRBJ2-1; the D gene is possibly TRBD2 (6 bases). In germline, CDR1 is SGHTA, CDR2 FQGNSA. Between the trimmed V and J ends, which lost 4 bases and 7 bases, there was a span of 17 bases. The CDR3 has 15 amino acids. CDR3 coding DNA: TGTGCCAGCAGCTCACATATGGGGGGAGCAAATGAGCAGTTCTTC. This sequence encodes CASSSHMGGANEQFF.

J is TRBJ2-7 and V is TRBV28, with 8 bases identical to TRBD2. The CDR3 is 14 residues long. The junction had 3 bases not matched to a gene; V was cut back by 3 bases and J by 2 bases. The germline V gene encodes CDR1 MDHEN and CDR2 SYDVKM. The CDR3 reads CASSFHGGAYEQYF. CDR3 coding DNA: TGTGCCAGCAGTTTTCACGGGGGGGCCTACGAGCAGTACTTC.

The rearrangement links TRBV21-1 to TRBJ2-7; the listed D gene, TRBD1, was not tested against the DNA. TRBV21-1 is classified as a pseudogene. This CDR3 has 18 amino acids. As DNA, the CDR3 is TGTGCCAGCAGCAACCCAAACGGGACAGGGTGTAATCCCTACGAGCAGTACTTC. It encodes CASSNPNGTGCNPYEQYF.

This clone was observed a handful of times. The chain carries TRBV7-9 and TRBJ2-7; TRBD1 matches at 7 bases. The junction had 12 bases not matched to a gene; V was cut back by 3 bases and J by 7 bases. Germline-derived CDR1 and CDR2 are SEHNR and FQNEAQ (reference sequence). The CDR3 sequence is 15 residues long. The CDR3 spells CASSFDSGGRTEQYF. The CDR3 DNA is TGTGCCAGCAGCTTCGACTCAGGGGGAAGGACGGAGCAGTACTTC.

This clone occurred a few times. The chain joins TRBV18 to TRBJ1-2; maybe TRBD1 (6 bases). This CDR3 is built from 15 residues. Deletions cut 3 bases from V and 2 bases from J, with 13 bases between. CDR1 is KGHSH and CDR2 is LQKENI in the germline V gene. CDR3: CASSPRTDVNYGYTF. Written as DNA, the CDR3 is TGTGCCAGCTCACCGCGGACAGATGTCAACTATGGCTACACCTTC.

The chain recombines TRBV30 with TRBJ1-6; 7 positions match TRBD1. Germline CDR1 reads GTSNPN; CDR2 reads SVGIG (reference sequence). CDR3 length: 14 residues. Trimming took 2 bases from V and 6 from J; bases not matched to a gene: 4. The CDR3 bases are TGTGCCTGGAGTACCGGGACAGTTAATTCACCCCTCCACTTT. Protein product: CAWSTGTVNSPLHF.

The V and J genes are TRBV18 and TRBJ2-3; 9 bases align to TRBD1. Looked up from germline, CDR1 is KGHSH and CDR2 is LQKENI. The CDR3 covers 15 residues. V lost 5 bases, J lost 4 bases, and 7 bases stayed unmatched. Here the CDR3 reads CASSDQQGAADTQYF. CDR3 DNA: TGTGCCAGCTCAGACCAACAGGGGGCCGCAGATACGCAGTATTTT.

The J gene is TRBJ2-1, the V gene TRBV10-3; TRBD1 matches at 10 bases. CDR1 ENHRY and CDR2 SYGVKD come from the germline V gene. There are 15 residues in the CDR3. V trimming: 5 bases; J trimming: 6 bases; junction bases outside the gene matches: 7. Here the CDR3 reads CAISSRQGATNEQFF. CDR3 nucleotide sequence: TGTGCCATCAGTTCTCGACAGGGGGCTACCAATGAGCAGTTCTTC.